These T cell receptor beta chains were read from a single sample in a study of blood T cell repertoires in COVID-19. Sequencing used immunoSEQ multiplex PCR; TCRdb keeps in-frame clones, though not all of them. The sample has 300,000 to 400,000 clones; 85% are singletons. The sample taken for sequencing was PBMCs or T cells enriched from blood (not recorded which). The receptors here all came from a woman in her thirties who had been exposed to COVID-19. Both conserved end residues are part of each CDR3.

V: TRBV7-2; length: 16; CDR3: CASSSSILAGGNEQFF
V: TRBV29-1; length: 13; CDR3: CSVDIDGKSGYTF
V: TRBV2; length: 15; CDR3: CASRGRGVMNTEAFF
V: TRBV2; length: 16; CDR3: CASSVNSGSSGNEQFF
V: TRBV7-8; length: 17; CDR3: CASTHPKQGSFNTEAFF
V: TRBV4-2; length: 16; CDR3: CASSQGQGGGDTEAFF
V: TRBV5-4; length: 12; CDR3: CASQGSNEKLFF
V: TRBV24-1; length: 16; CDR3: CATSDPQGADDQPQHF
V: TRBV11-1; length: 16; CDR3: CASSVGQLDNQETQYF
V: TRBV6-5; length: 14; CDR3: CASSQGDIATEAFF
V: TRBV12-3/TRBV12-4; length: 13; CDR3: CASSLTVNYGYTF
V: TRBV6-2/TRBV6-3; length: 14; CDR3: CASSSGQWNTEAFF
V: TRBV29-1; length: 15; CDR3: CSVEINGVGFDEQFF
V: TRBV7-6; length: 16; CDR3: CASSQGSGSSTYEQYF
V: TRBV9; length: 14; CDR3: CASSVVSRTGELFF
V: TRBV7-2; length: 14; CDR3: CASSLQTGNTEAFF
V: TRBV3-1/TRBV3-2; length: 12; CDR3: CASSPLPSEQFF
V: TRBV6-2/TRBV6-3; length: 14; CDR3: CASSMDKYPYEQYF
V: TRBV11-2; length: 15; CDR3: CASSLEQGSGTGYTF
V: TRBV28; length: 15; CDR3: CASSLDRGLGETQYF
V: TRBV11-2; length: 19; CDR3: CASSFRLASSRGSYNEQFF
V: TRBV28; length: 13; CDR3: CATAQTGDDEQYF
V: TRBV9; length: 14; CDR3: CASSFWTASNEQFF
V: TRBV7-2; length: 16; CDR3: CASSSLAGGLVDTQYF
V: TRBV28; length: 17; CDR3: CASSFAQAHFANNEQFF
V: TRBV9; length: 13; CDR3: CASSVVENYGYTF
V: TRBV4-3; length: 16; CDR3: CASSRAGSEVFYGYTF
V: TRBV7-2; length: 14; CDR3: CASSLVAGGNEQFF
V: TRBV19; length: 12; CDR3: CASAHSYNEQFF
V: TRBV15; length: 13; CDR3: CATSRVPFTEAFF
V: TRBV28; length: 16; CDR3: CASSLSAGFGAGELFF
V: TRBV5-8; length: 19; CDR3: CASTKIKFTGTTEAYEQYF
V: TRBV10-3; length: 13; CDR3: CAISGQGRETQYF
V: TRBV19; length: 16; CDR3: CASSIEGDRAYNEQFF